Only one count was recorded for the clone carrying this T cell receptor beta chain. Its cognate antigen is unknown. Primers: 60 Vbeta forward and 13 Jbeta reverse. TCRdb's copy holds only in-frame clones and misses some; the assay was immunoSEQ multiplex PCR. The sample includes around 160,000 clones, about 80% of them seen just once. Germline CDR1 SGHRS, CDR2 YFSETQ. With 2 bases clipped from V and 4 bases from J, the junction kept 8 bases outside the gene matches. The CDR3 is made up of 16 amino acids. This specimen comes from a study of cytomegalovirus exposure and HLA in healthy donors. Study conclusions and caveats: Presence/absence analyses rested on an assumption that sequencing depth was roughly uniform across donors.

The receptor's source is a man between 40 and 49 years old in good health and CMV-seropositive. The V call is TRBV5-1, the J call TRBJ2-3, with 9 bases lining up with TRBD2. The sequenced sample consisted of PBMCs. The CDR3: CASSFGSGSLSDTQYF. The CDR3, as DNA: TGCGCCAGCAGCTTCGGTAGCGGGAGTTTATCAGATACGCAGTATTTT.